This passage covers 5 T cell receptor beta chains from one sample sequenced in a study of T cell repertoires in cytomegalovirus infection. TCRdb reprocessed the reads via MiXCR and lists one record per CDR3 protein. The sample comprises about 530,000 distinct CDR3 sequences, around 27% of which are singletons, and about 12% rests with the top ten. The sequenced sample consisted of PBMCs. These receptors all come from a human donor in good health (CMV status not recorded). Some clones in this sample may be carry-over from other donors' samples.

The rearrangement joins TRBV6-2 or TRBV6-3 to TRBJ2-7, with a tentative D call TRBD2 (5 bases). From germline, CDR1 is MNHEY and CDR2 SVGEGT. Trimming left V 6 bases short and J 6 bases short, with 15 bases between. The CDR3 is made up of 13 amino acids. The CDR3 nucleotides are TGTGCCAGCAGGCCCCAAGGAGAGGGCGAGCAGTACGTC. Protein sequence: CASRPQGEGEQYV.

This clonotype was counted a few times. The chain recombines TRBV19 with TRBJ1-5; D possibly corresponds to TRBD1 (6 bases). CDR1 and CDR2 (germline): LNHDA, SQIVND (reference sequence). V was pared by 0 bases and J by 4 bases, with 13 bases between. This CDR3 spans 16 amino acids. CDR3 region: CASSIERNRANQPQHF. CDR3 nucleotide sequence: TGTGCCAGTAGTATAGAAAGGAACAGGGCGAATCAGCCCCAGCATTTT.

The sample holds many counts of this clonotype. CDR3 in DNA: TGTGCCAGCAGCCCGCGGGAGTTCGTCTGGGCAGATACGCAGTATTTT. It specifies CASSPREFVWADTQYF. The rearrangement links TRBV7-2 to TRBJ2-3, with TRBD2 identical over 7 bases. Germline CDR1 and CDR2: SGHTA and FQGNSA. The CDR3 is 16 amino acids. V trimming: 5 bases; J trimming: 4 bases; junction bases outside the gene matches: 12.

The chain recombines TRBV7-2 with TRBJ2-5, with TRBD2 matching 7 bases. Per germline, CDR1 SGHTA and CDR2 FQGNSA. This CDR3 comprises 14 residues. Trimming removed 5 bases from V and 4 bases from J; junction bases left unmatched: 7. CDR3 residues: CASSGRSGGETQYF. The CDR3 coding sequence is TGTGCCAGCAGCGGGCGGTCGGGGGGAGAGACCCAGTACTTC.

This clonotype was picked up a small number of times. CDR3 protein: CASSQDRLTPYNEQFF. As DNA, the CDR3 is TGTGCCAGCAGCCAAGACAGGCTAACGCCCTACAATGAGCAGTTCTTC. The chain is built from TRBV7-9 and TRBJ2-1; D possibly corresponds to TRBD1 (6 bases). Germline values: CDR1 SEHNR, CDR2 FQNEAQ (reference sequence). There are 16 residues in the CDR3. The V and J ends lost 5 bases and 2 bases respectively, with 16 bases between them.